Below are 17 T cell receptor beta chains sequenced from a single sample in a study of blood T cell repertoires in COVID-19 (dated by TCRdb to 2018 to 2021). The library came from the immunoSEQ multiplex PCR assay. TCRdb limited this immuneACCESS table to in-frame rearrangements with V and J called. A share of clones is missing; checked studies link under half to unresolved V genes, and the rest is unexplained. This sample holds over 100,000 clones; about 78% were observed only once. Jointly, the top ten make up around 4.7% of the sample. Input material: peripheral blood. The receptors come from a human donor in a cohort sampled during active or convalescent COVID-19.

The chain is built from TRBV7-2 and TRBJ2-3, with 9 positions matching TRBD1. Per germline, CDR1 SGHTA and CDR2 FQGNSA. The CDR3 extends over 15 amino acids. The V and J ends lost 5 bases and 4 bases, in that order; junction bases with no gene match: 7. The CDR3 sequence: CASSPRGTGSDTQYF. The CDR3 coding sequence is TGTGCCAGCAGCCCAAGGGGGACAGGGTCAGATACGCAGTATTTT.

V gene TRBV7-2 combines with J gene TRBJ1-1; 8 bases fit TRBD1. Looked up from germline, CDR1 is SGHTA and CDR2 is FQGNSA. The ends lost 3 bases at V and 6 bases at J; junction bases unmatched: 9. The CDR3 sequence is 15 residues long. The CDR3 spells CASSFSDREGAEAFF. The CDR3 nucleotides read TGTGCCAGCAGCTTCTCGGACAGGGAGGGCGCTGAAGCTTTCTTT.

The chain employs TRBV27 and TRBJ2-1, with 12 bases that match TRBD2. This CDR3 has 13 amino acids. Per the germline V gene, CDR1 is MNHEY and CDR2 is SMNVEV (reference sequence). Trimming at V came to 8 bases and at J to 8 bases, leaving 4 bases not matched to a gene. The CDR3 is CASFTSGRYEQFF. The DNA of the CDR3 is TGTGCCAGCTTCACTAGCGGGAGGTATGAGCAGTTCTTC.

Only a few counts were recorded for this clone. The genes are TRBV4-3 and TRBJ2-3; D remains unclear. Germline V gene data show CDR1 as LGHNA and CDR2 as YSLEER. Between the trimmed V and J ends, which lost 1 base and 8 bases, there was a span of 10 bases. The CDR3 has 13 amino acids. The CDR3 protein is CASSQASPFTQYF. The CDR3 DNA is TGCGCCAGCAGCCAAGCGAGTCCGTTTACGCAGTATTTT.

V and J are TRBV7-8 and TRBJ2-1; D remains unclear. V was shortened by 4 bases and J by 5 bases, with 18 bases between the two germline ends. Germline CDR1 is SGHVS and CDR2 is FQNEAQ. The CDR3 has 16 residues. DNA of the CDR3: TGTGCCAGCAGCTCCGCCCTGGCGATACTACACAATGAGCAGTTCTTC. Its translation: CASSSALAILHNEQFF.

This chain connects TRBV30 to TRBJ2-3; TRBD1 agrees at 9 bases. The CDR3 extends over 16 amino acids. Germline V gives CDR1 GTSNPN, CDR2 SVGIG (reference sequence). Trimming at V came to 0 bases and at J to 3 bases, leaving 7 bases not matched to a gene. The CDR3 loop is CAWSVYWDRVTDTQYF. As DNA, the CDR3 is TGTGCCTGGAGTGTTTACTGGGACAGGGTTACAGATACGCAGTATTTT.

The chain couples TRBV21-1 to TRBJ2-4; the table's D call of TRBD1 was not tested on the DNA. TRBV21-1 is assigned pseudogene status. There are 18 residues in the CDR3. CDR3 DNA: TGTGCCAGCAGCAAAGGGATACAGGGGGGACCCCCCAAAAACATTCAGTACTTC. Translation gives CASSKGIQGGPPKNIQYF.

The CDR3 protein is CASSTALAGSTDTQYF. DNA for the CDR3: TGTGCCAGCAGTACCGCCTTAGCGGGAAGCACAGATACGCAGTATTTT. V usage is TRBV27 and J usage is TRBJ2-3; 8 bases are shared with TRBD2. Germline V gene data show CDR1 as MNHEY and CDR2 as SMNVEV (reference sequence). Trimming took 5 bases from V and 0 from J; bases not matched to a gene: 7. This CDR3 spans 16 amino acids.

The gene calls are TRBV7-9 and TRBJ1-6; D remains unclear. Germline values: CDR1 SEHNR, CDR2 FQNEAQ (reference sequence). The CDR3 loop spans 14 amino acids. Deletions cut 1 base from V and 4 bases from J, with 5 bases between. The CDR3 protein is CASSLDQYNSPLHF. The CDR3 DNA sequence: TGTGCCAGCAGCTTAGACCAGTATAATTCACCCCTCCACTTT.

The chain uses TRBV6-2 or TRBV6-3 and TRBJ2-4; TRBD2 aligns across 11 bases. Germline V gives CDR1 MNHEY, CDR2 SVGEGT. V shed 5 bases and J 7 bases; nucleotides not matched to a gene: 1. The length of the CDR3 is 13 residues. The chain's CDR3 is CASSTSGSNIQYF. CDR3 in DNA: TGTGCCAGCAGTACTAGCGGGAGTAACATTCAGTACTTC.

This clone was detected only a few times. The chain uses TRBV27 and TRBJ1-1; no firm D call. The CDR3 sequence is 16 residues long. The germline V gene has CDR1 MNHEY and CDR2 SMNVEV (reference sequence). V lost 0 bases and J 4 bases, leaving 15 bases between the germline ends. The CDR3 region is CASSLSGRPAITEAFF. The CDR3 DNA is TGTGCCAGCAGTTTATCGGGCAGACCAGCTATCACTGAAGCTTTCTTT.

This clone was observed a single time. V usage is TRBV27 and J usage is TRBJ2-7; 7 bases align to TRBD2. Germline CDR1 and CDR2: MNHEY and SMNVEV (reference sequence). The CDR3 totals 15 residues. The J segment lost 0 bases and the V segment lost 5 bases, leaving 7 bases of the junction unmatched. Written as DNA, the CDR3 is TGTGCCAGCAGTATCCGAGTAGCGGGCTCCTACGAGCAGTACTTC. Residues: CASSIRVAGSYEQYF.

This chain joins TRBV30 and TRBJ1-5; no clear D. The CDR3 is 14 residues long. V lost 0 bases and J 2 bases, leaving 8 bases between the germline ends. CDR1 GTSNPN and CDR2 SVGIG come from the germline V gene (reference sequence). In nucleotides, the CDR3 is TGTGCCTGGAGTGTAATCCAGGGCAATCAGCCCCAGCATTTT. This gives the protein CAWSVIQGNQPQHF.

The V call is TRBV3-1 (or the pseudogene TRBV3-2), the J call TRBJ2-2; a weak D match, TRBD2 (6 bases). Germline V gene lookup returns CDR1 LGHDT and CDR2 YNNKEL (reference sequence). V dropped 0 bases and J dropped 6 bases, with 17 bases sitting between them. The CDR3 sequence is 17 residues long. CDR3 region: CASSQDLRGKGSGELFF. Here the CDR3 DNA reads TGTGCCAGCAGCCAAGATCTTCGGGGGAAGGGTTCCGGGGAGCTGTTTTTT.

In DNA form, the CDR3 reads TGTGCCAGCAGCAGGGGGCTTTGGGAGACCCAGTACTTC. Residues: CASSRGLWETQYF. The gene calls are TRBV2 and TRBJ2-5; TRBD1 matches 8 bases. The germline gives CDR1 SNHLY, CDR2 FYNNEI. J lost 5 bases, V lost 6 bases, and 5 bases had no gene match. The CDR3 runs 13 residues.

The chain uses TRBV5-1 and TRBJ2-2; 7 nucleotides agree with TRBD2. Germline V lookup: CDR1 SGHRS, CDR2 YFSETQ. Trimming removed 0 bases from V and 5 bases from J; junction bases left unmatched: 10. The CDR3 length is 17 residues. The CDR3 loop is CASSLASGTTPTGELFF. The CDR3 DNA is TGCGCCAGCAGCTTGGCGTCCGGGACTACTCCAACCGGGGAGCTGTTTTTT.

The chain recombines TRBV3-1 (or the pseudogene TRBV3-2) with TRBJ2-7, with 9 nucleotides matching TRBD1. This CDR3 comprises 14 residues. V shed 4 bases, J shed 5 bases, and the junction held 6 bases outside the gene matches. Germline-derived CDR1 and CDR2 are LGHDT and YNNKEL (reference sequence). CDR3 DNA sequence: TGTGCCAGCAGCCCGGGACAGGGAGCCCACGAGCAGTACTTC. This gives the protein CASSPGQGAHEQYF.